Listed below are T cell receptor beta chains from one sample, sequenced in a study of early T cells in non-severe SARS-CoV-2 infection. One entry per CDR3 protein, called by TCRdb with MiXCR from the 5' RACE reads. The profile covers about 19,000 distinct CDR3 sequences, with more than 4% appearing a single time and more than 7% taken by the ten largest. Input material: whole blood. The source of these receptors is an adult who was a healthcare worker with PCR-confirmed SARS-CoV-2 infection or an uninfected control (not recorded which). The CDR3 runs from the conserved cysteine through the conserved F or W. D genes are given only for firm matches. Size tells how often a clone was seen (once, few, many) or the class of an expanded clone, and some rows leave it out.

clone_size	j_call	d_call	v_call	cdr3_aa	cdr3_nt
many	TRBJ1-2	TRBD1	TRBV7-8	CASSFDRVEGYTF	TGTGCCAGCAGCTTTGACAGGGTCGAAGGCTACACCTTC
medium-sized	TRBJ1-1	NA	TRBV20-1	CSARRMNTEAFF	TGCAGTGCTAGACGGATGAACACTGAAGCTTTCTTT
medium-sized	TRBJ2-3	TRBD1	TRBV20-1	CSAHTRQGWDTQYF	TGCAGTGCCCACACTAGACAGGGGTGGGATACGCAGTATTTT
many	TRBJ2-1	NA	TRBV6-2/TRBV6-3	CASSPGRYNEQFF	TGTGCCAGCAGTCCGGGACGCTACAATGAGCAGTTCTTC
few	TRBJ1-2	NA	TRBV7-9	CASSTGGGANYGYTF	TGTGCCAGCAGCACTGGCGGGGGCGCTAACTATGGCTACACCTTC
many	TRBJ1-4	TRBD1	TRBV6-5	CASRTTGTRGKLFF	TGTGCCAGCAGGACGACAGGGACGAGGGGAAAACTGTTTTTT
many	TRBJ2-3	TRBD2	TRBV5-1	CASSQLAGRTDTQYF	TGCGCCAGCAGCCAATTAGCGGGGCGCACAGATACGCAGTATTTT
many	TRBJ1-1	NA	TRBV6-2/TRBV6-3	CAGKDGNTEAFF	TGTGCCGGTAAAGACGGGAACACTGAAGCTTTCTTT
many	TRBJ2-1	NA	TRBV11-2	CASSLVRSSYNEQFF	TGTGCCAGCAGCTTAGTCAGGAGCTCCTACAATGAGCAGTTCTTC
many	TRBJ2-6	NA	TRBV2	CASSADASGANVLTF	TGTGCCAGCAGTGCCGACGCATCTGGGGCCAACGTCCTGACTTTC
many	TRBJ2-3	NA	TRBV6-1	CASSESGRPDTQYF	TGTGCCAGCAGTGAATCAGGGCGCCCAGATACGCAGTATTTT
medium-sized	TRBJ2-7	NA	TRBV7-2	CASSRGTESYF	TGTGCCAGCAGCCGCGGGACAGAATCCTACTTC
NA	TRBJ1-2	NA	TRBV7-9	CASSSNFDGYTF	TGTGCCAGCAGCTCAAACTTTGATGGCTACACCTTC
many	TRBJ2-1	TRBD2	TRBV7-6	CASSRPGLAGGNEQFF	TGTGCCAGCAGCCGACCGGGACTAGCGGGGGGTAATGAGCAGTTCTTC
many	TRBJ2-5	TRBD2	TRBV11-3	CASSLVTGTSGQETQYF	TGTGCCAGCAGTTTAGTAACCGGGACTAGCGGGCAAGAGACCCAGTACTTC
many	TRBJ2-7	NA	TRBV10-3	CAISQGSGESSYEQYF	TGTGCCATCAGCCAGGGGAGCGGGGAAAGCTCCTACGAGCAGTACTTC
many	TRBJ2-7	NA	TRBV29-1	CSVEERPFSYEQYF	TGCAGCGTTGAAGAGAGGCCATTCTCCTACGAGCAGTACTTC
few	TRBJ1-2	NA	TRBV5-1	CASSLARPPGGYTF	TGCGCCAGCAGCTTGGCCAGACCCCCGGGGGGCTACACCTTC
many	TRBJ1-5	NA	TRBV5-6	CASSLEVAFPPSQPQHF	TGCGCCAGCAGCTTGGAGGTGGCTTTCCCGCCTAGTCAGCCCCAGCATTTT
many	TRBJ2-4	NA	TRBV19	CASSTGSAKNIQYF	TGTGCCAGTAGTACGGGTTCAGCCAAAAACATTCAGTACTTC
many	TRBJ2-3	NA	TRBV20-1	CSARYTSTDTQYF	TGCAGTGCTAGGTATACATCCACAGATACGCAGTATTTT
many	TRBJ2-1	TRBD2	TRBV6-5	CASSSTSGGNEQFF	TGTGCCAGCAGTTCTACTAGCGGGGGGAATGAGCAGTTCTTC
many	TRBJ2-3	TRBD2	TRBV4-3	CASSPRGSGGTDTQYF	TGCGCCAGCAGCCCGCGGGGTAGCGGGGGAACAGATACGCAGTATTTT
many	TRBJ1-1	TRBD1	TRBV5-6	CASSPLTGMNTEAFF	TGTGCCAGCAGCCCCCTGACAGGGATGAACACTGAAGCTTTCTTT
many	TRBJ1-1	NA	TRBV7-6	CASSLDTGSTEAFF	TGTGCCAGCAGCTTAGATACAGGATCTACTGAAGCTTTCTTT
NA	TRBJ2-3	TRBD2	TRBV30	CAWGGLAGRSTDTQYF	TGTGCCTGGGGGGGACTAGCGGGGCGTAGCACAGATACGCAGTATTTT
many	TRBJ2-1	TRBD2	TRBV11-2	CASSLGSPLAGKYNEQFF	TGTGCCAGCAGCTTAGGCTCACCGTTAGCGGGGAAGTACAATGAGCAGTTCTTC
medium-sized	TRBJ2-1	TRBD2	TRBV6-4	CASSATSGGGDEQFF	TGTGCCAGCAGTGCCACTAGCGGGGGAGGAGATGAGCAGTTCTTC
many	TRBJ2-3	TRBD2	TRBV2	CASSVRGADTQYF	TGTGCCAGCAGTGTTCGGGGGGCAGATACGCAGTATTTT
NA	TRBJ2-5	NA	TRBV7-8	CASSPRRCASETQYF	TGTGCCAGCAGCCCACGGCGGTGCGCGTCCGAGACCCAGTACTTC
many	TRBJ2-3	NA	TRBV11-2	CASSFPTIPDTQYF	TGTGCCAGCAGCTTCCCGACGATTCCGGATACGCAGTATTTT
many	TRBJ1-6	NA	TRBV4-3	CASSQLSNSPLHF	TGCGCCAGCAGCCAACTTAGCAATTCACCCCTCCACTTT
few	TRBJ2-2	NA	TRBV7-8	CASSLARTGELFF	TGTGCCAGCAGCTTAGCCAGGACCGGGGAGCTGTTTTTT
many	TRBJ1-1	NA	TRBV18	CASSPPQRAYAPEAFF	TGTGCCAGCTCACCACCGCAGAGGGCTTATGCCCCTGAAGCTTTCTTT
NA	TRBJ1-1	NA	TRBV20-1	CSAWGSRDTEAFF	TGCAGTGCTTGGGGTTCTCGGGACACTGAAGCTTTCTTT
many	TRBJ1-2	TRBD1	TRBV18	CASSPRDRANYGYTF	TGTGCCAGCTCACCCCGGGACAGAGCTAACTATGGCTACACCTTC
many	TRBJ1-1	NA	TRBV5-1	CASSLERGAYTEAFF	TGCGCCAGCAGCTTGGAGCGGGGGGCTTACACTGAAGCTTTCTTT
many	TRBJ2-7	NA	TRBV29-1	CSVGIRTAVLLEQYF	TGCAGCGTCGGCATTAGGACAGCGGTACTGTTGGAGCAGTACTTC
many	TRBJ2-7	NA	TRBV5-4	CASSLPSAKYEQYF	TGTGCCAGCAGCTTGCCTTCCGCAAAATACGAGCAGTACTTC
NA	TRBJ2-1	TRBD2	TRBV5-1	CASNLAGGRSPHNEQFF	TGCGCCAGCAACTTAGCGGGGGGCCGGTCCCCCCACAATGAGCAGTTCTTC
many	TRBJ2-5	NA	TRBV4-1	CASSQGDPGPQETQYF	TGCGCCAGCAGCCAAGGGGACCCGGGACCCCAAGAGACCCAGTACTTC
many	TRBJ2-7	TRBD2	TRBV6-1	CASSEAIAGGNEQYF	TGTGCCAGCAGTGAAGCAATAGCGGGGGGGAACGAGCAGTACTTC
many	TRBJ1-3	NA	TRBV29-1	CSVGMSSGNTIYF	TGCAGCGTGGGTATGAGCTCTGGAAACACCATATATTTT
medium-sized	TRBJ2-1	TRBD2	TRBV7-3	CASSTIAGEYNEQFF	TGTGCCAGCAGCACCATAGCGGGGGAGTACAATGAGCAGTTCTTC
many	TRBJ2-2	NA	TRBV5-1	CASRFGGNTGELFF	TGCGCCAGCAGGTTCGGGGGTAACACCGGGGAGCTGTTTTTT
many	TRBJ2-7	TRBD2	TRBV20-1	CSATFGLARGEQYF	TGCAGTGCTACCTTTGGACTAGCAAGGGGGGAGCAGTACTTC
many	TRBJ2-7	TRBD1	TRBV12-3/TRBV12-4	CASSFGTGSYEQYF	TGTGCCAGCAGTTTCGGGACAGGGTCCTACGAGCAGTACTTC
many	TRBJ1-1	NA	TRBV21-1	CASTGQTNTEAFF	TGTGCCAGCACGGGACAGACGAACACTGAAGCTTTCTTT